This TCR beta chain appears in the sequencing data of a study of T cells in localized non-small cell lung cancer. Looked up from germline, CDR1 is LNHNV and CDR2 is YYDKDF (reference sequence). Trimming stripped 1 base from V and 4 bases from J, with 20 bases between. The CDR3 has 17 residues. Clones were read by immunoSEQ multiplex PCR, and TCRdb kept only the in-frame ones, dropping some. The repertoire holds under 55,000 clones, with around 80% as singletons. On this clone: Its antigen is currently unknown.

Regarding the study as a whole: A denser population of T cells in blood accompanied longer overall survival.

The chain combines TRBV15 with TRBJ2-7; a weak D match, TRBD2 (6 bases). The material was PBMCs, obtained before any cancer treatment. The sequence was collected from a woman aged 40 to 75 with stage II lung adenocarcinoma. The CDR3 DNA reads TGTGCCACCAGCAGAGTTACTCGCGGAGGGCGACAGTACGAGCAGTACTTC. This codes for CATSRVTRGGRQYEQYF.